These T cell receptor beta chains were read from a single sample in a study of blood T cell repertoires in COVID-19. Assay used: immunoSEQ multiplex PCR; TCRdb lists only in-frame clones, some missing. The data show around 250,000 clones, with about nine tenths seen just once and around 1.2% held by the top ten. Sequenced sample: PBMCs or T cells enriched from blood (not recorded which). The receptors were gathered from a middle-aged woman with acute COVID-19. Each CDR3 is given with its conserved first and last residue.

v_gene	CDR3aa
TRBV6-5	CASSSVRGTGAFF
TRBV7-8	CASSRQEDQPQHF
TRBV7-2	CASSPTVGPAGEQYF
TRBV6-5	CASSMTGYSGNTIYF
TRBV28	CASSRSPGLTSGKNIQYF
TRBV5-1	CASQPRGDTEAFF
TRBV12-5	CASGRRDSRNYNYGYTF
TRBV24-1	CATSDSNSHLGAFF
TRBV9	CASSVFAGGNNEQFF
TRBV19	CASKGSQGRDTIYF
TRBV19	CASSIDLASGVNEQFF
TRBV6-4	CASRNRNTGELFF
TRBV19	CASTPRGAQPQHF
TRBV19	CASTGGQGLNQPQHF
TRBV13	CASSWRTGDDSNQPQHF
TRBV7-2	CASSRLGTYNEQFF
TRBV7-2	CASSLGLAASPGADTQYF
TRBV28	CASRGQGGANYGYTF
TRBV1	CTSSQEGAGNQPQHF
TRBV11-2	CASSPPQSSYNEQFF
TRBV28	CASSRPGGVDQPQHF
TRBV24-1	CATSVGDYNEQFF
TRBV5-1	CASRQYGSRTGELFF
TRBV11-3	CASSLGLAGASTDTQYF
TRBV27	CASSFTFSGQGGGYTF
TRBV6-5	CASSYSLGTGNEQFF
TRBV15	CATSSRNLANFLKNEKLFF
TRBV9	CASSPPRTGNTIYF
TRBV19	CASSRSGGRTDTQYF
TRBV6-5	CASSIGQGASQPQHF
TRBV2	CASTDSWNSQPQHF
TRBV7-6	CASSFGGEQYF
TRBV5-6	CASSWGIGRGNTEAFF
TRBV2	CASSPGQGGYTF
TRBV7-9	CASSNHLRVGYTF
TRBV18	CASSPQDIVTAYGYTF
TRBV4-1	CASSPRDRVGTEAFF
TRBV28	CASSLIAASGRASYEQYF
TRBV12-3/TRBV12-4	CASSPEGGTQYF
TRBV12-3/TRBV12-4	CASSLEGDQPQHF
TRBV5-8	CASSLRTSLNEQFF
TRBV4-3	CASSRVLARSTGNTIYF
TRBV2	CASSEDLPGKAFF
TRBV2	CASSEYWQGARKLFF
TRBV19	CASSIFGGNSPLHF
TRBV19	CASGTADTEAFF
TRBV27	CASSFSTGNYGYTF
TRBV19	CATKQGVNGNTIYF
TRBV24-1	CATSDLREGGGISDTQYF
TRBV28	CASAGGDYGYTF
TRBV24-1	CATSRIEGSGTTYNEQFF
TRBV6-4	CASTAIAGETGELFF
TRBV2	CASSSTSGLEQFF
TRBV28	CASSLAGGYNEQFF
TRBV2	CASKGQARKNTEAFF
TRBV6-5	CASTEIAQGYNEQFF
TRBV19	CASSIALGSSYEQYF
TRBV30	CAWVQTGWNTEAFF
TRBV15	CATSENLGGDLPYEQYF
TRBV4-3	CASSQEFRRGNTEAFF